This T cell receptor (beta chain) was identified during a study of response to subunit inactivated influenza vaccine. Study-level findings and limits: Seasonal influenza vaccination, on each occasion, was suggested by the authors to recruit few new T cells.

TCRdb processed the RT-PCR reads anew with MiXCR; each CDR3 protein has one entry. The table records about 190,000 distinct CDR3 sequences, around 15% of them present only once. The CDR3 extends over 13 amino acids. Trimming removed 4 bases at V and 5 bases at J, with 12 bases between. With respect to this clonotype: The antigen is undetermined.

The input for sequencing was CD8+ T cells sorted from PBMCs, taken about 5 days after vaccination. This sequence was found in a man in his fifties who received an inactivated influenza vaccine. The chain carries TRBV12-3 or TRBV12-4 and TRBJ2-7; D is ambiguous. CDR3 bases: TGTGCCAGCAGTTCAGCACGGGTTGACGAGCAGTACTTC. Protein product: CASSSARVDEQYF.